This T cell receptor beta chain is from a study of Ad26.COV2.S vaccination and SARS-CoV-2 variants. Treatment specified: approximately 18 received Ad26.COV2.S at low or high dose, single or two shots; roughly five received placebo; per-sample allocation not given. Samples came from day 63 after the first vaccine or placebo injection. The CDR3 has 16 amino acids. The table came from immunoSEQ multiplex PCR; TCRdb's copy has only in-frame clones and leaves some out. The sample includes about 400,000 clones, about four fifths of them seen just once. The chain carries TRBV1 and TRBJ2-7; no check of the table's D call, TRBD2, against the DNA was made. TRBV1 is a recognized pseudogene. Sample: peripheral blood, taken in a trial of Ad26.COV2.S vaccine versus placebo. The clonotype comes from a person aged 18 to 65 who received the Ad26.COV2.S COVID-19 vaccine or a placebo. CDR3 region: CTSSQDTSANPYEQYF. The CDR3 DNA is TGCACCAGCAGCCAAGATACTAGCGCGAACCCATACGAGCAGTACTTC.